This T cell receptor (beta chain) emerged from a study of response to subunit inactivated influenza vaccine. Overall study results and limits: After each seasonal influenza vaccination, few new T cells are recruited, the authors suggested.

This CDR3 contains 15 residues. CDR1 is SGHTA and CDR2 is FQGNSA in the germline V gene. Trimming pared 1 base from V and 3 bases from J, leaving 13 bases between. Only a few counts were recorded for this clonotype. Antigen specificity is unknown. TCRdb used MiXCR to reprocess the RT-PCR reads, holding one entry per CDR3 protein. The data contain under 750,000 distinct CDR3 sequences, around 11% of them seen just once; the ten biggest clones take up roughly 10%. Sequences were derived from PBMCs from blood, sampled on the day of vaccination. The gene calls are TRBV7-2 and TRBJ2-7; D is undetermined. The source is a man aged 50 to 60 who received an inactivated influenza vaccine. CDR3 region: CASSLDGRQDYEQYF. The CDR3 DNA is TGTGCCAGCAGCTTAGATGGGCGACAAGACTACGAGCAGTACTTC.